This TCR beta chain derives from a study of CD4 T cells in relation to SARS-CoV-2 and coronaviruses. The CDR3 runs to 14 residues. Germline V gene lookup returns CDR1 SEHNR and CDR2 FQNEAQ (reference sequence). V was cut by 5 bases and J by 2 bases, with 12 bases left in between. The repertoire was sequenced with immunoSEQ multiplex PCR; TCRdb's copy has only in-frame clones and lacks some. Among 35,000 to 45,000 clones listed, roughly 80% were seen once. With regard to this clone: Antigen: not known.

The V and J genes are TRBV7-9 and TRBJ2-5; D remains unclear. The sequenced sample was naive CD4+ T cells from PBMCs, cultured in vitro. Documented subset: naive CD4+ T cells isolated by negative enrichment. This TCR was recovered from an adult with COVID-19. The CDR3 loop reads CASSTQGRQETQYF. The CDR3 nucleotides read TGTGCCAGCAGCACCCAAGGAAGACAAGAGACCCAGTACTTC.